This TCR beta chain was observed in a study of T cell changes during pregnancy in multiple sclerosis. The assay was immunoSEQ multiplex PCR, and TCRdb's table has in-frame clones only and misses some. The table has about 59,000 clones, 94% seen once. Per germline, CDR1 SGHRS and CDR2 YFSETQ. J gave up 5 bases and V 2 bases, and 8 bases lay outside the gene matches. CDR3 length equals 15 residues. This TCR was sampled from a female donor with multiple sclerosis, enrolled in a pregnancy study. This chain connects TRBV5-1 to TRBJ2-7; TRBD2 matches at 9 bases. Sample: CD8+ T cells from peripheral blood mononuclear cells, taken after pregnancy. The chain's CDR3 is CASSFLAGLSHEQYF. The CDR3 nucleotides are TGCGCCAGCAGCTTCCTAGCGGGATTGTCCCACGAGCAGTACTTC.